One sample yielded the 28 T cell receptor beta chains listed below, sequenced in a study of T-cell memory formation after mild COVID-19. TCRdb reprocessed the 5' RACE reads with MiXCR, giving one entry per CDR3 protein. The repertoire holds tens of thousands of distinct CDR3 sequences, roughly 16% seen once, with roughly two fifths in the top ten. Sequencing was done on a sample of PBMCs or a T cell subset sorted from them (not recorded which). Receptor source: a man aged 18 to 35 who had mild COVID-19 (a few samples of this study predate the infection). Cell type and time point are not known.

The sample holds a few counts of this clonotype. The chain carries TRBV13 and TRBJ2-5; a weak D match, TRBD1 (6 bases). The ends were cut back, 5 bases at V and 7 bases at J, with 20 bases in the middle. This CDR3 contains 15 residues. Germline assignment: CDR1 PRHDT and CDR2 FYEKMQ (reference sequence). CDR3 sequence reads: CASSPRTAGQGTQYF. In DNA, the CDR3 is TGTGCCAGCAGCCCCCGGACAGCAGGGCAGGGGACCCAGTACTTC.

This clonotype was detected ten times or more. The chain joins TRBV11-2 to TRBJ2-1; D is perhaps TRBD1 (6 bases). This CDR3 contains 16 residues. CDR1 and CDR2 (germline): SGHAT, FQNNGV. Trimming shortened V by 5 bases and J by 9 bases, and 23 bases separated the two germline ends. The CDR3 coding sequence is TGTGCCAGCAGCCAGCAAACCGAAACAGGGACCGGTGAGCAGTTCTTC. It encodes CASSQQTETGTGEQFF.

This clonotype showed up just a few times. This chain links TRBV15 with TRBJ2-2; no clear D. This CDR3 region has 13 residues. CDR1 LNHNV and CDR2 YYDKDF come from the germline V gene (reference sequence). The V gene lost 3 bases and the J gene lost 6 bases, with 8 bases spanning the gap. The CDR3 coding sequence is TGTGCCACCAGCAGCACCTTTCCCGGGGAGCTGTTTTTT. Its translation is CATSSTFPGELFF.

This clonotype was counted only a few times. The chain employs TRBV21-1 and TRBJ2-1; the D call of TRBD1 is as the table states it, not checked on the DNA. TRBV21-1 is described as a pseudogene. The CDR3 is made up of 11 amino acids. CDR3 loop: CASSRQNEQFF. Written as DNA, the CDR3 is TGTGCCAGCAGCAGACAGAATGAGCAGTTCTTC.

This clonotype was detected a few times. The rearrangement links TRBV7-9 to TRBJ2-3; TRBD1 is a possible D gene (6 bases). The V end was cut by 3 bases, the J end by 2 bases, with 15 bases between. The CDR3 extends over 16 amino acids. In germline, CDR1 is SEHNR, CDR2 FQNEAQ (reference sequence). This CDR3 reads CASSFGKQGHTDTQYF. CDR3 in DNA: TGTGCCAGCAGCTTTGGGAAGCAGGGACACACAGATACGCAGTATTTT.

By sample share, this clonotype is medium-sized (0.01 to 0.1%). The genes are TRBV12-3 or TRBV12-4 and TRBJ1-4, with D uncertain. The CDR3 extends over 15 amino acids. Trimming left V 6 bases short and J 0 bases short, with 11 bases between. CDR3 region: CASRGSGPTNEKLFF. The CDR3 bases are TGTGCCAGCAGGGGCTCGGGCCCAACTAATGAAAAACTGTTTTTT.

In its sample, this clonotype was seen a few times. The V call is TRBV7-2, the J call TRBJ2-3; 8 bases map to TRBD2. The CDR3 covers 13 residues. CDR1 is SGHTA, CDR2 FQGNSA, per germline. Trimming at V came to 7 bases and at J to 5 bases, leaving 5 bases not matched to a gene. CDR3 nucleotides: TGTGCCAGCAACTCGGGGGGGATAGATACGCAGTATTTT. This sequence encodes CASNSGGIDTQYF.

In this sample, this clonotype turned up many times. The chain has TRBV29-1 and TRBJ2-2, with 7 positions matching TRBD1. V dropped 4 bases and J dropped 2; count of bases not matched to a gene: 7. This CDR3 region has 15 residues. From germline, CDR1 is SQVTM and CDR2 ANQGSEA. The CDR3 DNA sequence: TGCAGCGTTGGGACGGACAGGTTAAACACCGGGGAGCTGTTTTTT. Translation: CSVGTDRLNTGELFF.

This clonotype has more than one count but fewer than ten. V usage is TRBV4-1 and J usage is TRBJ2-3; 10 positions match TRBD2. CDR1 MGHRA and CDR2 YSYEKL come from the germline V gene. The V and J ends lost 1 base and 6 bases, in that order; junction bases with no gene match: 4. This CDR3 contains 15 residues. The CDR3 protein is CASSQVAGGSDTQYF. The CDR3 nucleotides read TGCGCCAGCAGCCAAGTAGCGGGGGGCTCGGATACGCAGTATTTT.

This clonotype came up a few times. This chain uses TRBV4-1 with TRBJ1-5; D is undetermined. The germline V gene has CDR1 MGHRA and CDR2 YSYEKL. Trimming removed 0 bases at V and 2 bases at J, with 8 bases between. There are 15 residues in the CDR3. CDR3 sequence (DNA): TGCGCCAGCAGCCAAGAGGCCTGGGGCAATCAGCCCCAGCATTTT. Its protein is CASSQEAWGNQPQHF.

CDR3 DNA sequence: TGTGCCAGCAACTGGGGGGGACCTAATGAAAAACTGTTTTTT. Its protein is CASNWGGPNEKLFF. The rearrangement uses TRBV12-3 or TRBV12-4 and TRBJ1-4; TRBD1 is a possible D gene (5 bases). The CDR3 contains 14 residues. The V end was cut by 7 bases, the J end by 3 bases, with 12 bases between.

This clonotype was seen repeatedly, ten times or more. The CDR3 sequence is CASSQEADTEAFF. CDR3 coding DNA: TGTGCCAGCAGCCAAGAGGCGGACACTGAAGCTTTCTTT. The chain couples TRBV4-2 to TRBJ1-1, with D uncertain. The ends were cut back, 0 bases at V and 3 bases at J, with 5 bases in the middle. This CDR3 is 13 amino acids long. In germline, CDR1 is LGHNA, CDR2 YNFKEQ.

Many counts were recorded for this clonotype. The chain has TRBV11-2 and TRBJ2-5, with TRBD1 identical over 8 bases. The CDR3 spans 14 residues. The germline CDR1 and CDR2 sequences are SGHAT and FQNNGV. Trimming removed 4 bases from V and 7 bases from J; junction bases left unmatched: 8. CDR3 sequence (DNA): TGTGCCAGCAGCTCCTGGACAGGGAGTCTGACCCAGTACTTC. Protein product: CASSSWTGSLTQYF.

This clonotype was seen many times. This sequence joins TRBV6-5 and TRBJ2-1, with D possibly TRBD2 on 5 matching bases. Germline V gene lookup returns CDR1 MNHEY and CDR2 SVGAGI. The V gene lost 3 bases and the J gene lost 10 bases, with 10 bases spanning the gap. The CDR3 totals 12 residues. This CDR3 reads CASSYLGLEQFF. The CDR3 nucleotides are TGTGCCAGCAGTTATCTCGGACTGGAGCAGTTCTTC.

The chain carries TRBV29-1 and TRBJ2-2, with 10 bases identical to TRBD2. Germline CDR1 SQVTM, CDR2 ANQGSEA. The V gene end was trimmed by 7 bases and the J gene end by 1 base; junction bases not matched to a gene: 3. This CDR3 has 14 amino acids. CDR3 DNA sequence: TGCAGCGGGGCTAGCGGGGGGAACACCGGGGAGCTGTTTTTT. This gives the protein CSGASGGNTGELFF.

J is TRBJ1-2 and V is TRBV29-1; D gene ambiguous. The CDR3 loop spans 14 amino acids. In germline, CDR1 is SQVTM, CDR2 ANQGSEA. V lost 7 bases, J lost 2 bases, and 17 bases lay in between. The DNA of the CDR3 is TGCAGCGCGGACGACCCCACTGAGAACTATGGCTACACCTTC. It is translated as CSADDPTENYGYTF.

In this sample, this clonotype turned up a few times. The chain couples TRBV29-1 to TRBJ2-3; 8 bases are a match to TRBD1. Germline assignment: CDR1 SQVTM and CDR2 ANQGSEA. V shed 2 bases and J 3 bases; nucleotides not matched to a gene: 7. CDR3 length: 15 amino acids. Written as DNA, the CDR3 is TGCAGCGTTGAATACTCGGACAGGGAGACAGATACGCAGTATTTT. Translation gives CSVEYSDRETDTQYF.

This clonotype came up many times. This rearrangement joins TRBV4-3 to TRBJ2-1; TRBD2 aligns across 11 bases. Trimming at V came to 4 bases and at J to 4 bases, leaving 0 bases not matched to a gene. Germline CDR1 reads LGHNA; CDR2 reads YSLEER. CDR3 length: 14 amino acids. The CDR3 DNA reads TGCGCCAGCAGCCCTAGCGGGGGGTACAATGAGCAGTTCTTC. It encodes CASSPSGGYNEQFF.

V usage is TRBV3-1 and J usage is TRBJ1-1; D is perhaps TRBD1 (6 bases). CDR3 length: 16 residues. In germline, CDR1 is LGHDT, CDR2 YNNKEL (reference sequence). V was shortened by 2 bases and J by 1 base, with 14 bases between the two germline ends. CDR3 amino acids: CASSQPTGTRNTEAFF. CDR3 bases: TGTGCCAGCAGCCAACCAACCGGGACAAGGAACACTGAAGCTTTCTTT. The full variable domain, its missing parts supplied by reference TRBV3-1 and TRBJ1-1, is DTAVSQTPKYLVTQMGNDKSIKCEQNLGHDTMYWYKQDSKKFLKIMFSYNNKELIINETVPNRFSPKSPDKAHLNLHINSLELGDSAVYFCASSQPTGTRNTEAFFGQGTRLTVV.

This clonotype has just a few counts. CDR3 region: CASSMLDSQTGELFF. The DNA for the CDR3 is TGTGCCAGCAGCATGCTAGACAGTCAAACCGGGGAGCTGTTTTTT. V is TRBV7-3 and J is TRBJ2-2; tentative D call: TRBD1 (5 bases). V gave up 5 bases and J gave up 5 bases, with 15 bases separating them. The CDR3 loop spans 15 amino acids. Germline CDR1 is SGHTA and CDR2 is FQGTGA. The full variable domain, with the rest looked up from reference TRBV7-3 and TRBJ2-2, is GAGVSQTPSNKVTEKGKYVELRCDPISGHTALYWYRQSLGQGPEFLIYFQGTGAADDSGLPNDRFFAVRPEGSVSTLKIQRTERGDSAVYLCASSMLDSQTGELFFGEGSRLTVL.

This clonotype was counted only a few times. The gene calls are TRBV29-1 and TRBJ1-1; tentatively, D is TRBD1 (6 bases). CDR3 length: 12 amino acids. CDR1 and CDR2 from the germline V gene are SQVTM and ANQGSEA. With 4 bases removed from V and 2 bases from J, the gap between germline ends came to 8 bases. CDR3 nucleotide sequence: TGCAGCGTTGCAGGGGATAACACTGAAGCTTTCTTT. This codes for CSVAGDNTEAFF. The full variable domain, completed using reference TRBV29-1 and TRBJ1-1, is SAVISQKPSRDICQRGTSLTIQCQVDSQVTMMFWYRQQPGQSLTLIATANQGSEATYESGFVIDKFPISRPNLTFSTLTVSNMSPEDSSIYLCSVAGDNTEAFFGQGTRLTVV.

The genes are TRBV12-3 or TRBV12-4 and TRBJ1-2; 7 bases fit TRBD1. CDR3 size: 15 residues. J gave up 0 bases and V 2 bases, and 3 bases lay outside the gene matches. The CDR3 loop is CASSLYGQANYGYTF. The CDR3 nucleotides read TGTGCCAGCAGTTTATACGGACAGGCTAACTATGGCTACACCTTC.

This clonotype was seen at least ten times. The rearrangement uses TRBV7-9 and TRBJ2-1; 7 bases map to TRBD1. Germline loops: CDR1 SEHNR, CDR2 FQNEAQ (reference sequence). V was pared by 3 bases and J by 3 bases, with 8 bases of the junction left unmatched. This CDR3 has 16 residues. CDR3 loop: CASSFSGGADYNEQFF. The CDR3 DNA reads as TGTGCCAGCAGCTTCTCAGGGGGAGCCGACTACAATGAGCAGTTCTTC. Complete variable domain (other parts from reference TRBV7-9 and TRBJ2-1): DTGVSQNPRHKITKRGQNVTFRCDPISEHNRLYWYRQTLGQGPEFLTYFQNEAQLEKSRLLSDRFSAERPKGSFSTLEIQRTEQGDSAMYLCASSFSGGADYNEQFFGPGTRLTVL.

This clonotype was detected ten times or more. V gene TRBV6-5 combines with J gene TRBJ2-1; D perhaps matches TRBD2 (6 bases). The germline V gene has CDR1 MNHEY and CDR2 SVGAGI. The CDR3 runs 16 residues. V lost 2 bases and J 1 base, leaving 12 bases between the germline ends. The DNA for the CDR3 is TGTGCCAGCAGTTACGGCCGTCTAGCGTCCTACAATGAGCAGTTCTTC. Translating it yields CASSYGRLASYNEQFF.

The gene calls are TRBV7-8 and TRBJ2-7; weak D call: TRBD2 (5 bases). Germline V gene lookup returns CDR1 SGHVS and CDR2 FQNEAQ. The CDR3 length is 14 residues. V was trimmed by 7 bases and J by 2 bases, leaving 15 bases between them. DNA of the CDR3: TGTGCCAGCAACACGCCCGGAGGAGCCTACGAGCAGTACTTC. Translating gives CASNTPGGAYEQYF.

This sequence joins TRBV11-2 and TRBJ2-2, with TRBD2 matching 7 bases. CDR3 size: 15 residues. The germline V gene has CDR1 SGHAT and CDR2 FQNNGV. V dropped 3 bases and J dropped 7; count of bases not matched to a gene: 8. The CDR3 sequence: CASSFRPGGGGELFF. The CDR3 DNA sequence: TGTGCCAGCAGCTTCCGACCTGGGGGGGGCGGGGAGCTGTTTTTT.

This clonotype was counted a few times. The chain is built from TRBV25-1 and TRBJ1-1; D not certain. Trimming removed 5 bases at V and 5 bases at J, with 21 bases between. The CDR3 contains 16 residues. Looked up from germline, CDR1 is MGHDK and CDR2 is SYGVNS. The DNA of the CDR3 is TGTGCCAGCAGTAAACACCCGAGGGCGGTGGGGACTGAAGCTTTCTTT. Its translation is CASSKHPRAVGTEAFF.

This clonotype has a handful of counts. The chain links TRBV20-1 to TRBJ2-5; perhaps TRBD1 as D (6 bases). With 3 bases removed from V and 2 bases from J, the gap between germline ends came to 19 bases. The germline V gene encodes CDR1 DFQATT and CDR2 SNEGSKA (reference sequence). CDR3 length: 16 residues. The CDR3 nucleotides read TGCAGTGCTAGCTGGCTGGGGGCCGCCGTACAAGAGACCCAGTACTTC. Protein product: CSASWLGAAVQETQYF.